Sequencing of this TCR beta chain was carried out in a study of human T cells and chemical hapten exposure. TCRdb recomputed calls from the RACE reads with MiXCR, one row per CDR3 protein. The profile shows more than 65,000 distinct CDR3 sequences, roughly 7.1% of them singletons. Regarding time point: patch test 1, 2 weeks after DPC sensitization. Treatment defined: therapeutic diphenylcyclopropenone sensitization with weekly scalp DPC. Total RNA was isolated from unfractionated whole blood. This clonotype was found many times. There are 15 residues in the CDR3. Germline V lookup: CDR1 DFQATT, CDR2 SNEGSKA (reference sequence). V shed 4 bases and J 4 bases; nucleotides not matched to a gene: 5.

This rearrangement joins TRBV20-1 to TRBJ1-5; 12 bases line up with TRBD1. The sequencing here drew on whole blood, taken in connection with sensitization to the hapten diphenylcyclopropenone (DPC). The sequence was collected from a woman under 40 with alopecia areata. Some clones in this sample may be carry-over from other donors' samples. The CDR3 spells CSAKGDRGRNQPQHF. In DNA, the CDR3 is TGCAGTGCTAAAGGGGACAGGGGGCGAAATCAGCCCCAGCATTTT.